This is a list of T cell receptor beta chains from one sample in a study of blood T cell repertoires in COVID-19. Generated by immunoSEQ multiplex PCR, the TCRdb table keeps only in-frame clones and is missing some. The table has around 340,000 clones, 80% to 90% seen once. The sequenced material came from peripheral blood. These receptor sequences come from a man aged 25-40 years with active or convalescent COVID-19. Both conserved end residues are part of each CDR3. D genes are given only for firm matches. Only some rows state a clone size, as once, few, many or a class for expanded clones.

cdr3_aa	cdr3_nt	d_call	clone_size	v_call	j_call
CASSVEVGGETQYF	TGTGCCAGCAGCGTAGAGGTGGGAGGGGAGACCCAGTACTTC	TRBD2	-	TRBV9	TRBJ2-5
CASSQEYLQGRHEKLFF	TGTGCCAGCAGCCAAGAATACTTACAGGGTAGGCATGAAAAACTGTTTTTT	-	once	TRBV3-1/TRBV3-2	TRBJ1-4
CASSLTGPNYGYTF	TGCGCCAGCAGCCTTACAGGGCCCAACTATGGCTACACCTTC	-	-	TRBV5-1	TRBJ1-2
CASSLAGGYTGELFF	TGTGCCAGCAGTTTAGCGGGAGGGTACACCGGGGAGCTGTTTTTT	TRBD2	-	TRBV6-2/TRBV6-3	TRBJ2-2
CASSVGGGGNTEAFF	TGTGCCAGCAGCGTAGGTGGCGGGGGGAACACTGAAGCTTTCTTT	-	-	TRBV9	TRBJ1-1
CASSARNEQFF	TGTGCCAGCAGCGCGCGCAATGAGCAGTTCTTC	-	-	TRBV9	TRBJ2-1
CASSLSSGPGRELFF	TGTGCCAGCAGCTTATCTAGCGGGCCTGGCCGGGAGCTGTTTTTT	TRBD2	-	TRBV11-2	TRBJ2-2
CASSLTGGTGHHLGCEQYF	TGTGCCAGCAGCTTAACGGGAGGGACAGGGCATCACCTGGGGTGCGAGCAGTACTTC	TRBD1	-	TRBV7-3	TRBJ2-7
CATVPAPTRVNYGYTF	TGTGCCACCGTCCCCGCCCCCACCAGGGTGAACTATGGCTACACCTTC	-	-	TRBV10-3	TRBJ1-2
CASSLPGRSYNEQFF	TGTGCCAGCAGCCTCCCGGGTCGCTCCTACAATGAGCAGTTCTTC	-	-	TRBV3-1/TRBV3-2	TRBJ2-1
CASSPDRHGYTF	TGTGCCAGCAGTCCAGACAGGCACGGCTACACCTTC	-	-	TRBV12-3/TRBV12-4	TRBJ1-2
CASSVSAGVSTDTQYF	TGTGCCAGCAGCGTATCAGCGGGAGTTAGCACAGATACGCAGTATTTT	TRBD2	-	TRBV9	TRBJ2-3
CASSSRDRATIIGSYNEQFF	TGTGCCAGCAGTTCCCGGGACAGGGCAACCATTATTGGCTCCTACAATGAGCAGTTCTTC	TRBD1	-	TRBV28	TRBJ2-1
CASSSPTGMNTEAFF	TGCGCCAGCAGCTCCCCGACAGGCATGAACACTGAAGCTTTCTTT	-	-	TRBV5-1	TRBJ1-1
CASSLTGGGNYEQYF	TGTGCCAGCAGTTTAACAGGGGGCGGGAACTACGAGCAGTACTTC	TRBD1	once	TRBV28	TRBJ2-7
CAISDRGGALYGYTF	TGTGCCATCAGTGATCGAGGAGGGGCGCTCTATGGCTACACCTTC	-	-	TRBV10-3	TRBJ1-2
CASSSNSGRGGDTQYF	TGTGCCAGCAGCTCGAATAGCGGGAGGGGCGGAGATACGCAGTATTTT	TRBD2	-	TRBV7-2	TRBJ2-3
CAWYSGTQYF	TGTGCCTGGTATTCCGGGACCCAGTACTTC	-	-	TRBV30	TRBJ2-5
CASSKRSQVSDEQYF	TGTGCCAGCAGCAAAAGGTCTCAGGTAAGTGACGAGCAGTACTTC	-	once	TRBV21-1	TRBJ2-7
CASSLEGALSFF	TGTGCCAGCAGCCTGGAGGGGGCCCTGAGTTTCTTT	-	-	TRBV21-1	TRBJ1-1
CASSPGKSNQPQHF	TGTGCCAGCAGTCCGGGGAAAAGCAATCAGCCCCAGCATTTT	-	-	TRBV6-6	TRBJ1-5
CASRPLAGAYEQYF	TGTGCCAGCAGACCTCTAGCGGGGGCCTACGAGCAGTACTTC	TRBD2	-	TRBV7-2	TRBJ2-7
CSVEGGGLGTEAFF	TGCAGCGTTGAAGGGGGGGGATTGGGGACTGAAGCTTTCTTT	-	-	TRBV29-1	TRBJ1-1
CASSPPNSQETQYF	TGTGCCAGCAGCCCCCCCAACAGTCAAGAGACCCAGTACTTC	-	-	TRBV5-4	TRBJ2-5
CSVWDPPGQPQHF	TGCAGCGTTTGGGATCCCCCGGGGCAGCCCCAGCATTTT	-	-	TRBV29-1	TRBJ1-5
CASRSTSGWEQFF	TGTGCCAGCAGGTCGACTAGCGGGTGGGAGCAGTTCTTC	TRBD2	-	TRBV6-5	TRBJ2-1
CASSRTTGETEAFF	TGTGCCAGCAGCCGTACCACAGGGGAAACTGAAGCTTTCTTT	TRBD1	once	TRBV11-3	TRBJ1-1
CASSESQGSGNTIYF	TGTGCCAGTAGTGAATCACAGGGGTCTGGAAACACCATATATTTT	TRBD1	-	TRBV19	TRBJ1-3
CASSPEGAWKTQYF	TGTGCCAGCAGCCCCGAGGGAGCGTGGAAGACCCAGTACTTC	-	-	TRBV5-5	TRBJ2-5
CASTSSTGVNSPLHF	TGTGCCAGCACCTCCTCGACAGGGGTGAATTCACCCCTCCACTTT	TRBD1	few	TRBV28	TRBJ1-6
CASSLDWGLAALSSYEQYF	TGTGCCAGCAGCTTGGATTGGGGGCTAGCGGCACTAAGCTCCTACGAGCAGTACTTC	-	-	TRBV5-8	TRBJ2-7
CASSPGTGGRPSNQPQHF	TGTGCCAGCTCACCCGGGACAGGGGGTCGACCTAGCAATCAGCCCCAGCATTTT	TRBD1	-	TRBV18	TRBJ1-5
CASSLGGGADQPIKNIQYF	TGCGCCAGCAGCTTGGGCGGGGGAGCAGATCAACCGATCAAAAACATTCAGTACTTC	TRBD2	-	TRBV5-1	TRBJ2-4
CASSENRDSAYEQYF	TGTGCCAGCAGTGAAAACCGGGACAGCGCTTACGAGCAGTACTTC	TRBD1	-	TRBV2	TRBJ2-7
CASSNTGTGETQYF	TGTGCCAGCAGCAACACAGGGACAGGAGAGACCCAGTACTTC	TRBD1	-	TRBV7-2	TRBJ2-5
CASNGGLGLDYGYTF	TGTGCCAGCAACGGGGGATTGGGGTTAGACTATGGCTACACCTTC	-	-	TRBV5-5	TRBJ1-2
CASSLLVGNQPQHF	TGTGCCAGCAGTCTACTTGTGGGCAATCAGCCCCAGCATTTT	-	-	TRBV7-8	TRBJ1-5
CAISDNFMRGGANTGELFF	TGTGCCATCAGTGATAATTTCATGCGGGGGGGCGCGAACACCGGGGAGCTGTTTTTT	TRBD2	-	TRBV10-3	TRBJ2-2
CASSPPYPADTQYF	TGTGCCAGCAGCCCCCCCTACCCCGCAGATACGCAGTATTTT	-	-	TRBV11-2	TRBJ2-3
CASTSPWEGYTF	TGTGCCAGCACATCTCCTTGGGAGGGCTACACCTTC	-	-	TRBV11-2	TRBJ1-2
CASSLGTGREKLFF	TGCGCCAGCAGCTTGGGGACAGGGAGGGAAAAACTGTTTTTT	TRBD1	-	TRBV5-1	TRBJ1-4
CASSVTGGGSGNTIYF	TGTGCCAGTAGTGTCACAGGGGGCGGCTCTGGAAACACCATATATTTT	TRBD1	few	TRBV19	TRBJ1-3
CASSRLQGVVAFF	TGTGCCAGCAGCCGACTCCAAGGGGTGGTAGCTTTCTTT	-	-	TRBV11-3	TRBJ1-1
CASSLARDRSTDTQYF	TGTGCCAGCAGCTTGGCCAGGGACAGGTCCACAGATACGCAGTATTTT	TRBD1	-	TRBV5-6	TRBJ2-3
CASSLAGGLMNTEAFF	TGTGCCAGCAGCTTAGCCGGCGGCCTTATGAACACTGAAGCTTTCTTT	-	once	TRBV7-8	TRBJ1-1
CASSLSGGEQYF	TGTGCCAGCAGCTTGTCAGGGGGCGAGCAGTACTTC	TRBD1	once	TRBV7-9	TRBJ2-7
CASSLEIYLRETQYF	TGCGCCAGCAGCTTGGAGATATACTTGAGGGAGACCCAGTACTTC	-	-	TRBV5-1	TRBJ2-5
CASSRDRDTTPLHF	TGTGCCAGCAGTCGGGACAGGGACACTACACCCCTCCACTTT	TRBD1	once	TRBV6-5	TRBJ1-6
CASSIDPRGSDTEAFF	TGTGCCAGTAGTATAGATCCGAGGGGGAGCGACACTGAAGCTTTCTTT	-	-	TRBV19	TRBJ1-1